This entry describes one TCR beta chain. The antigen remains undetermined. The source of the sample is a study of circulating and synovial CD4+ cells in juvenile arthritis. The study's findings and limits: Compared with bulk blood, circulating pathogenic-like lymphocytes shared substantially more CDR3 sequences with synovial T cells. T cell genome counts differed by at least an order of magnitude between CPL and CD4 samples.

Assay: immunoSEQ multiplex PCR; the TCRdb copy retains only in-frame clones and omits some. The sample has fewer than 35,000 clones, roughly 95% seen once. From germline, CDR1 is PRHDT and CDR2 FYEKMQ (reference sequence). CDR3 length: 15 amino acids. V shed 5 bases, J shed 2 bases, and the junction held 5 bases outside the gene matches. V is TRBV13 and J is TRBJ1-3; the match to TRBD1 covers 8 bases. The sample consisted of CD4+ T cells from blood. The sequence came from a human donor with juvenile idiopathic arthritis. The CDR3 region has the DNA TGTGCCAGCAGCCGGGGACAGGCGACTGGAAACACCATATATTTT. It codes for CASSRGQATGNTIYF.